The 31 T cell receptor beta chains listed next were all sequenced from one sample in a study of cytomegalovirus exposure and HLA in healthy donors. Clones were sequenced by immunoSEQ multiplex PCR, and TCRdb holds only the in-frame ones, with some missing. The sample lists fewer than 75,000 clones, about 95% occurring once. Input material: PBMCs. These receptors came from a man between 18 and 35 years old in good health and CMV-seronegative.

The chain joins TRBV10-3 to TRBJ1-2, with D perhaps matching TRBD1 (6 bases). The CDR3 spans 13 residues. CDR1 and CDR2 from the germline V gene are ENHRY and SYGVKD. The germline V and J ends were trimmed by 6 bases and 3 bases, with 11 bases remaining between them. Here the CDR3 DNA reads TGTGCCATCAGCGAACAGGGCTACTATGGCTACACCTTC. This gives the protein CAISEQGYYGYTF.

This rearrangement joins TRBV6-1 to TRBJ2-3; D is unclear. The CDR3 is made up of 14 amino acids. Germline CDR1 reads MNHNS; CDR2 reads SASEGT. Trimming pared 2 bases from V and 0 bases from J, leaving 6 bases between. The CDR3 coding sequence is TGTGCCAGCAGTGAACGGTGGAGCACAGATACGCAGTATTTT. Residues: CASSERWSTDTQYF.

The rearrangement joins TRBV30 to TRBJ1-2, with D possibly matching TRBD1 (5 bases). This CDR3 has 13 residues. V lost 5 bases and J lost 8, with 18 bases in between. The germline V gene has CDR1 GTSNPN and CDR2 SVGIG (reference sequence). Written as DNA, the CDR3 is TGTGCCTGGCTTTGGGGAGGACAAGAAGGCTACACCTTC. Encoded protein: CAWLWGGQEGYTF.

The genes are TRBV25-1 and TRBJ2-2; D call uncertain. CDR1 and CDR2 from the germline V gene are MGHDK and SYGVNS. V gave up 4 bases and J gave up 4 bases, with 7 bases separating them. CDR3 size: 13 residues. CDR3 in DNA: TGTGCCAGCAGTGTTGAGATCACCGGGGAGCTGTTTTTT. Its translation is CASSVEITGELFF.

The V and J genes are TRBV5-4 and TRBJ1-2, with D possibly being TRBD1 (5 bases). V lost 1 base and J lost 3, with 10 bases in between. The germline gives CDR1 SGHNT, CDR2 YYREEE (reference sequence). This CDR3 comprises 14 residues. The CDR3 region has the DNA TGTGCCAGCAGCTTGCAGGGATTCTACTATGGCTACACCTTC. Amino acid sequence: CASSLQGFYYGYTF.

The chain combines TRBV5-1 with TRBJ2-1, with 8 bases identical to TRBD2. Germline CDR1 SGHRS, CDR2 YFSETQ. The length of the CDR3 is 14 residues. The trim removed 6 bases at V and 5 bases at J, leaving 7 bases unmatched. CDR3 loop: CASTALAGHNEQFF. In DNA, the CDR3 is TGCGCCAGCACCGCCTTAGCGGGACACAATGAGCAGTTCTTC. The full variable domain, rest sourced from reference TRBV5-1 and TRBJ2-1, is KAGVTQTPRYLIKTRGQQVTLSCSPISGHRSVSWYQQTPGQGLQFLFEYFSETQRNKGNFPGRFSGRQFSNSRSEMNVSTLELGDSALYLCASTALAGHNEQFFGPGTRLTVL.

The CDR3 spells CASSSRGPVDRGNEQFF. Written as DNA, the CDR3 is TGTGCCAGTAGTTCCCGGGGACCCGTAGACAGGGGCAATGAGCAGTTCTTC. V gene TRBV19 combines with J gene TRBJ2-1, with 8 nucleotides matching TRBD1. The CDR3 runs to 17 residues. V lost 5 bases to trimming and J lost 6 bases; unmatched junction nucleotides: 15. Germline CDR1 is LNHDA and CDR2 is SQIVND (reference sequence).

The chain uses TRBV28 and TRBJ2-6, with D possibly being TRBD1 (5 bases). Trimming removed 6 bases from V and 0 bases from J, with 9 bases in between. The CDR3 has 15 amino acids. Germline values: CDR1 MDHEN, CDR2 SYDVKM. The CDR3 nucleotides are TGTGCCAGCAGCGAGACAGCCTCTGGGGCCAACGTCCTGACTTTC. Amino acids: CASSETASGANVLTF.

The chain joins TRBV27 to TRBJ1-5; a possible D gene is TRBD1 (5 bases). There are 14 residues in the CDR3. Germline V lookup: CDR1 MNHEY, CDR2 SMNVEV (reference sequence). The V gene lost 3 bases and the J gene lost 6 bases, with 12 bases spanning the gap. DNA for the CDR3: TGTGCCAGCAGTTTTTGGGGGGGGATTCAGCCCCAGCATTTT. This sequence encodes CASSFWGGIQPQHF.

The gene calls are TRBV2 and TRBJ1-2; a weak D match, TRBD1 (6 bases). The CDR3 loop spans 13 amino acids. Trimming shortened V by 4 bases and J by 0 bases, and 6 bases separated the two germline ends. Germline V gene sequence: CDR1 SNHLY, CDR2 FYNNEI. CDR3 sequence reads: CASSGTANYGYTF. The CDR3 DNA reads as TGTGCCAGCAGTGGGACAGCTAACTATGGCTACACCTTC.

The rearrangement joins TRBV4-2 to TRBJ1-5, with D possibly matching TRBD1 (5 bases). From germline, CDR1 is LGHNA and CDR2 YNFKEQ. The CDR3 consists of 15 residues. V lost 0 bases and J lost 7, with 13 bases in between. For the CDR3, the DNA is TGTGCCAGCAGCCAAGATGCGGGGGTGGGGCAGCCCCAGCATTTT. It yields the protein CASSQDAGVGQPQHF.

This clone is a singleton in its sample. V and J are TRBV6-1 and TRBJ2-3, with 11 bases lining up with TRBD1. Trimming cost V 3 bases and J 6 bases; bases outside gene matches: 5. Germline V lookup: CDR1 MNHNS, CDR2 SASEGT. CDR3 size: 15 residues. The CDR3 spells CASSEGTGGPDTQYF. For the CDR3, the DNA is TGTGCCAGCAGTGAGGGGACAGGGGGTCCGGATACGCAGTATTTT.

The V gene is TRBV5-8, the J gene TRBJ2-7, with a weak D call TRBD2 (6 bases). Germline assignment: CDR1 SGHTS and CDR2 YDEGEE. This CDR3 is 13 amino acids long. The ends were cut back, 4 bases at V and 3 bases at J, with 11 bases in the middle. The CDR3 loop is CASSLAINYEQYF. In DNA form, the CDR3 reads TGTGCCAGCAGCCTAGCGATCAACTACGAGCAGTACTTC.

The chain uses TRBV2 and TRBJ2-7; 10 nucleotides line up with TRBD1. After removal of 5 bases from V and 4 bases from J, the junction contained 5 bases not matched to a gene. Germline V gene data show CDR1 as SNHLY and CDR2 as FYNNEI. The CDR3 loop spans 14 amino acids. The CDR3 DNA follows: TGTGCCAGCAGTTCCGGGACAGGGGCGTACGAGCAGTACTTC. Residues: CASSSGTGAYEQYF.

This sequence joins TRBV6-1 and TRBJ1-2; 7 nucleotides match TRBD1. J was trimmed by 2 bases and V by 0 bases; bases with no gene match: 3. Per germline, CDR1 MNHNS and CDR2 SASEGT. The CDR3 has 15 residues. CDR3 sequence (DNA): TGTGCCAGCAGTGAAGCTTCGACAGGGAACTATGGCTACACCTTC. Its protein product is CASSEASTGNYGYTF.

The chain is built from TRBV5-1 and TRBJ2-7; 11 bases line up with TRBD2. CDR3 size: 17 residues. V lost 0 bases, J lost 1 base, and 6 bases stayed unmatched. From germline, CDR1 is SGHRS and CDR2 YFSETQ. In DNA, the CDR3 is TGCGCCAGCAGCTTGGGGCCTAGCGGGGGGCCATCCTACGAGCAGTACTTC. Translation gives CASSLGPSGGPSYEQYF. Based on the CDR3 plus reference TRBV5-1 and TRBJ2-7, the full variable domain is KAGVTQTPRYLIKTRGQQVTLSCSPISGHRSVSWYQQTPGQGLQFLFEYFSETQRNKGNFPGRFSGRQFSNSRSEMNVSTLELGDSALYLCASSLGPSGGPSYEQYFGPGTRLTVT.

V is TRBV7-9 and J is TRBJ1-6; D possibly corresponds to TRBD1 (5 bases). The CDR3 is 18 amino acids. V was shortened by 2 bases and J by 7 bases, with 21 bases between the two germline ends. Germline V CDR1 and CDR2: SEHNR, FQNEAQ (reference sequence). CDR3 region: CASSLPPGQDPTNSPLHF. CDR3 nucleotides: TGTGCCAGCAGCTTACCTCCAGGACAAGATCCCACCAATTCACCCCTCCACTTT. Variable domain in full (rest from reference TRBV7-9 and TRBJ1-6): DTGVSQNPRHKITKRGQNVTFRCDPISEHNRLYWYRQTLGQGPEFLTYFQNEAQLEKSRLLSDRFSAERPKGSFSTLEIQRTEQGDSAMYLCASSLPPGQDPTNSPLHFGNGTRLTVT.

The chain joins TRBV27 to TRBJ2-7; TRBD1 aligns across 7 bases. The J segment lost 3 bases and the V segment lost 5 bases, leaving 7 bases of the junction unmatched. The CDR3 is 14 residues long. Germline lookup yields CDR1 MNHEY and CDR2 SMNVEV (reference sequence). Written as DNA, the CDR3 is TGTGCCAGCAGTCCGCGACAGGGATACTACGAGCAGTACTTC. This sequence encodes CASSPRQGYYEQYF.

This clone was seen a single time. The V and J genes are TRBV13 and TRBJ2-2, with 13 bases matching TRBD2. The CDR3 covers 13 residues. The germline V gene has CDR1 PRHDT and CDR2 FYEKMQ (reference sequence). V gave up 5 bases and J gave up 14 bases; unmatched junction bases: 5. CDR3 nucleotides: TGTGCCAGCAGCCCCGGACTAGCGGGGGCCCTGTTTTTT. Its translation is CASSPGLAGALFF.

V usage is TRBV27 and J usage is TRBJ2-2, with 8 bases fitting TRBD2. Trimming at V came to 5 bases and at J to 3 bases, leaving 5 bases not matched to a gene. The CDR3 is 15 residues long. Germline CDR1 is MNHEY and CDR2 is SMNVEV (reference sequence). The CDR3 reads CASSPGLGDTGELFF. Here the CDR3 DNA reads TGTGCCAGCAGTCCGGGACTAGGGGACACCGGGGAGCTGTTTTTT.

The gene calls are TRBV4-1 and TRBJ2-7, with a weak D call TRBD2 (5 bases). V lost 0 bases and J 3 bases, leaving 15 bases between the germline ends. The CDR3 is 16 amino acids. CDR1 is MGHRA and CDR2 is YSYEKL in the germline V gene. The CDR3 here is CASSQDRDSFFYEQYF. The CDR3 DNA reads as TGCGCCAGCAGCCAAGATCGGGATAGTTTCTTCTACGAGCAGTACTTC.

J is TRBJ1-1 and V is TRBV5-6, with 7 bases that match TRBD1. This CDR3 spans 13 amino acids. CDR1 and CDR2 from the germline V gene are SGHDT and YYEEEE. The trim removed 5 bases at V and 5 bases at J, leaving 6 bases unmatched. CDR3 amino acids: CASSKGAQTEAFF. The CDR3 DNA sequence: TGTGCCAGCAGTAAGGGGGCTCAAACTGAAGCTTTCTTT.

V usage is TRBV18 and J usage is TRBJ1-3, with 10 bases that match TRBD1. The germline V gene encodes CDR1 KGHSH and CDR2 LQKENI. The CDR3 is 16 residues long. V lost 6 bases to trimming and J lost 1 base; unmatched junction nucleotides: 6. The DNA for the CDR3 is TGTGCCAGCTCGCCGGGACAGGGGAGTTCTGGAAACACCATATATTTT. This encodes CASSPGQGSSGNTIYF. Filled out from reference TRBV18 and TRBJ1-3, the complete variable domain reads NAGVMQNPRHLVRRRGQEARLRCSPMKGHSHVYWYRQLPEEGLKFMVYLQKENIIDESGMPKERFSAEFPKEGPSILRIQQVVRGDSAAYFCASSPGQGSSGNTIYFGEGSWLTVV.

This clone was recorded only once. The rearrangement uses TRBV6-5 and TRBJ2-4, with D tentatively TRBD2 (6 bases). Germline assignment: CDR1 MNHEY and CDR2 SVGAGI. The CDR3 is 14 amino acids. V was trimmed by 6 bases and J by 4 bases, leaving 13 bases between them. This CDR3 is CASRGNGGKNIQYF. In nucleotides, the CDR3 is TGTGCCAGCAGGGGCAACGGGGGTAAAAACATTCAGTACTTC.

CDR3 residues: CASSLEAGEAYEQYF. The CDR3 DNA reads as TGTGCCAGCAGCTTAGAGGCGGGGGAAGCCTACGAGCAGTACTTC. The chain combines TRBV7-6 with TRBJ2-7; 7 bases line up with TRBD2. Germline V gene data show CDR1 as SGHVS and CDR2 as FNYEAQ. Trimming at V came to 1 base and at J to 2 bases, leaving 5 bases not matched to a gene. The CDR3 has 15 residues.

V gene TRBV10-2 combines with J gene TRBJ2-6, with 10 bases lining up with TRBD1. Per the germline V gene, CDR1 is WSHSY and CDR2 is SAAADI. The CDR3 is 20 amino acids. The trim removed 0 bases at V and 4 bases at J, leaving 12 bases unmatched. CDR3 sequence reads: CASSESLTGTGDSGANVLTF. Written as DNA, the CDR3 is TGCGCCAGCAGTGAGTCGTTAACCGGGACAGGGGACTCGGGGGCCAACGTCCTGACTTTC.

V and J are TRBV15 and TRBJ2-6; 8 bases are a match to TRBD1. This CDR3 is built from 20 residues. The trim removed 3 bases at V and 2 bases at J, leaving 15 bases unmatched. In germline, CDR1 is LNHNV, CDR2 YYDKDF (reference sequence). CDR3 in DNA: TGTGCCACCAGCAGGACCCTTGGACAGGGAAAAAGGGCTGGGGCCAACGTCCTGACTTTC. Its translation is CATSRTLGQGKRAGANVLTF.

This chain uses TRBV6-6 with TRBJ1-5; D gene unclear. From germline, CDR1 is MNHNY and CDR2 SVGAGI (reference sequence). V lost 0 bases to trimming and J lost 6 bases, with 6 bases between them. This CDR3 contains 13 residues. CDR3 bases: TGTGCCAGCAGTTACTCTCGGGGTCAGCCCCAGCATTTT. As protein: CASSYSRGQPQHF.

The CDR3 region has the DNA TGTGCCAGCAGCTTAGTGACTAGCGGGGGGGTCCCTAAGTACTTC. It is translated as CASSLVTSGGVPKYF. The chain uses TRBV13 and TRBJ2-7, with 14 bases lining up with TRBD2. Germline trimming cut 1 base from V and 11 bases from J; bases unmatched to any gene: 7. Germline lookup yields CDR1 PRHDT and CDR2 FYEKMQ (reference sequence). This CDR3 has 15 residues. Full variable domain (missing parts from reference TRBV13 and TRBJ2-7): AAGVIQSPRHLIKEKRETATLKCYPIPRHDTVYWYQQGPGQDPQFLISFYEKMQSDKGSIPDRFSAQQFSDYHSELNMSSLELGDSALYFCASSLVTSGGVPKYFGPGTRLTVT.

This sequence joins TRBV18 and TRBJ2-1; TRBD2 matches at 8 bases. The V and J ends lost 3 bases and 6 bases, in that order; junction bases with no gene match: 7. The CDR3 sequence is 15 residues long. Germline-derived CDR1 and CDR2 are KGHSH and LQKENI. The CDR3 sequence is CASSPILAGPNEQFF. CDR3 in DNA: TGTGCCAGCTCACCGATCCTAGCGGGCCCCAATGAGCAGTTCTTC.

The chain links TRBV14 to TRBJ2-1; D is possibly TRBD2 (6 bases). Germline V gene lookup returns CDR1 SGHDN and CDR2 FVKESK. V was cut by 1 base and J by 7 bases, with 17 bases left in between. This CDR3 comprises 16 residues. The CDR3 region is CASSQGVREELNEQFF. CDR3 bases: TGTGCCAGCAGCCAAGGGGTCAGGGAGGAATTAAATGAGCAGTTCTTC.